This TCR beta chain was retrieved from a study of T cells in Graves' hyperthyroidism and ophthalmopathy. This clonotype was seen ten or more times. Amplified TCR beta CDR3 regions derived from RNA transcripts. HTBI primers were employed in a first-round RT-PCR of the TCR CDR3. In TCRdb, the multiplex PCR reads were re-called with MiXCR into one record per CDR3 protein. Of 550,000 to 600,000 distinct CDR3 sequences detected, 16% appear once; the ten largest clones hold approximately 20%. With V trimmed by 6 bases and J by 5 bases, 10 bases remained unmatched. CDR3 length equals 15 residues. CDR1 and CDR2 (germline): MNHNS, SASEGT. Thyroid ultrasound and orbital computed tomography, with clinical symptoms and serum thyroxine and TRAb, informed diagnoses.

The chain has TRBV6-1 and TRBJ2-1, with 7 bases identical to TRBD1. Sample: blood. This clonotype was sampled from a woman aged 18-29 years with Graves' hyperthyroidism. The CDR3 loop is CASSRRQGKNNEQFF. CDR3 in DNA: TGTGCCAGCAGCCGTAGACAGGGCAAAAACAATGAGCAGTTCTTC.